The rows below give T cell receptor beta chains drawn from one sample of a study of T-cell reconstitution after alpha-beta-depleted transplantation in children. One entry per CDR3 protein, called by TCRdb with MiXCR from the PCR reads. The repertoire consists of 170,000 or so distinct CDR3 sequences, with less than 8% occurring once and the leading ten covering approximately 2.9%. Here the sequenced sample was PBMCs from the stem cell graft donor, taken from the stem cell graft. These receptors originate from a human donor who donated a stem cell graft to a child with Wiskott-Aldrich syndrome. Each CDR3 is given with its conserved first and last residue. D genes are given only for firm matches. Clone size is stated in some rows and not others, as once, few, many or a class when expanded.

cdr3_aa: CASSTHNEQFF
cdr3_nt: TGTGCCAGCAGTACCCACAATGAGCAGTTCTTC
v_call: TRBV6-5
d_call: NA
clone_size: many
j_call: TRBJ2-1

cdr3_aa: CASSAGGDNEQFF
cdr3_nt: TGCGCCAGCAGCGCGGGGGGGGACAATGAGCAGTTCTTC
v_call: TRBV5-1
d_call: TRBD2
clone_size: few
j_call: TRBJ2-1

cdr3_aa: CSARTGTGTEAFF
cdr3_nt: TGCAGTGCTAGAACCGGGACAGGGACTGAAGCTTTCTTT
v_call: TRBV20-1
d_call: TRBD1
clone_size: many
j_call: TRBJ1-1

cdr3_aa: CASSYSIGQGKHGYTF
cdr3_nt: TGTGCCAGCAGTTACTCGATTGGACAGGGGAAGCATGGCTACACCTTC
v_call: TRBV6-5
d_call: TRBD1
clone_size: many
j_call: TRBJ1-2

cdr3_aa: CASTHGLAGRGDTQYF
cdr3_nt: TGTGCCAGCACCCACGGACTAGCGGGGCGGGGAGATACGCAGTATTTT
v_call: TRBV7-2
d_call: TRBD2
clone_size: many
j_call: TRBJ2-3

cdr3_aa: CASSPAPAAPYEQYF
cdr3_nt: TGTGCCAGCAGCCCGGCCCCTGCCGCACCCTACGAGCAGTACTTC
v_call: TRBV7-2
d_call: NA
clone_size: many
j_call: TRBJ2-7

cdr3_aa: CASSHRGTDTQYF
cdr3_nt: TGTGCCAGCAGCCACAGGGGCACAGATACGCAGTATTTT
v_call: TRBV3-1
d_call: NA
clone_size: many
j_call: TRBJ2-3

cdr3_aa: CASSARQGSYEQYF
cdr3_nt: TGTGCCAGCAGCGCTCGGCAGGGGTCCTACGAGCAGTACTTC
v_call: TRBV12-3/TRBV12-4
d_call: NA
clone_size: many
j_call: TRBJ2-7

cdr3_aa: CSARPDHYGYTF
cdr3_nt: TGCAGTGCTAGGCCCGACCACTATGGCTACACCTTC
v_call: TRBV20-1
d_call: NA
clone_size: many
j_call: TRBJ1-2

cdr3_aa: CASSITGGAGYQETQYF
cdr3_nt: TGTGCCAGCAGTATAACAGGGGGCGCAGGGTACCAAGAGACCCAGTACTTC
v_call: TRBV6-1
d_call: TRBD1
clone_size: many
j_call: TRBJ2-5

cdr3_aa: CAISESTGESYNSPLHF
cdr3_nt: TGTGCCATCAGTGAGTCGACAGGGGAATCCTATAATTCACCCCTCCACTTT
v_call: TRBV10-3
d_call: TRBD1
clone_size: many
j_call: TRBJ1-6

cdr3_aa: CASSRKSGTSTYEQYF
cdr3_nt: TGTGCCAGCAGCCGAAAATCAGGCACCTCCACCTACGAGCAGTACTTC
v_call: TRBV5-5
d_call: NA
clone_size: many
j_call: TRBJ2-7

cdr3_aa: CATSDFNSQGSFDEQFF
cdr3_nt: TGTGCCACCAGTGATTTCAATAGCCAGGGAAGCTTCGATGAGCAGTTCTTC
v_call: TRBV24-1
d_call: NA
clone_size: many
j_call: TRBJ2-1

cdr3_aa: CASSEMGTYGYTF
cdr3_nt: TGTGCCAGCAGTGAAATGGGGACCTATGGCTACACCTTC
v_call: TRBV6-1
d_call: NA
clone_size: many
j_call: TRBJ1-2

cdr3_aa: CASIGTGELFF
cdr3_nt: TGTGCCTCCATCGGCACCGGGGAGCTGTTTTTT
v_call: TRBV6-5
d_call: NA
clone_size: many
j_call: TRBJ2-2

cdr3_aa: CASSSGPVGDTQYF
cdr3_nt: TGCGCCAGCAGCTCCGGACCGGTTGGAGATACGCAGTATTTT
v_call: TRBV5-1
d_call: NA
clone_size: few
j_call: TRBJ2-3

cdr3_aa: CASRPGTGRGSNQPQHF
cdr3_nt: TGTGCCAGCAGACCCGGGACAGGGAGGGGGAGCAATCAGCCCCAGCATTTT
v_call: TRBV12-3/TRBV12-4
d_call: TRBD1
clone_size: many
j_call: TRBJ1-5

cdr3_aa: CASSTGAGNQPQHF
cdr3_nt: TGTGCCAGCAGCACAGGGGCGGGTAATCAGCCCCAGCATTTT
v_call: TRBV6-1
d_call: TRBD1
clone_size: NA
j_call: TRBJ1-5

cdr3_aa: CSASSELKPGDTQYF
cdr3_nt: TGCAGTGCTAGCTCAGAGCTTAAGCCAGGAGATACGCAGTATTTT
v_call: TRBV20-1
d_call: NA
clone_size: few
j_call: TRBJ2-3

cdr3_aa: CASSISTGTEQFF
cdr3_nt: TGTGCCAGCAGCATTTCGACAGGGACTGAGCAGTTCTTC
v_call: TRBV7-9
d_call: TRBD1
clone_size: few
j_call: TRBJ2-1

cdr3_aa: CSVTTGGMNTEAFF
cdr3_nt: TGCAGCGTGACGACAGGGGGAATGAACACTGAAGCTTTCTTT
v_call: TRBV29-1
d_call: TRBD1
clone_size: many
j_call: TRBJ1-1

cdr3_aa: CSARFGRADQPQHF
cdr3_nt: TGCAGTGCTAGATTCGGCAGGGCGGATCAGCCCCAGCATTTT
v_call: TRBV20-1
d_call: NA
clone_size: many
j_call: TRBJ1-5

cdr3_aa: CSVEEDNMNTEAFF
cdr3_nt: TGCAGCGTTGAAGAGGACAACATGAACACTGAAGCTTTCTTT
v_call: TRBV29-1
d_call: NA
clone_size: NA
j_call: TRBJ1-1

cdr3_aa: CASSQWTGENEQFF
cdr3_nt: TGTGCCAGCAGCCAATGGACGGGAGAAAATGAGCAGTTCTTC
v_call: TRBV3-1
d_call: NA
clone_size: many
j_call: TRBJ2-1

cdr3_aa: CASSYSYETRLRVVLTF
cdr3_nt: TGTGCCAGCAGTTACTCTTATGAAACCCGCCTTCGGGTCGTCCTGACTTTC
v_call: TRBV6-5
d_call: NA
clone_size: many
j_call: TRBJ2-6

cdr3_aa: CSARGGLAGASWNNEQFF
cdr3_nt: TGCAGTGCTAGAGGGGGGCTAGCGGGAGCGAGTTGGAACAATGAGCAGTTCTTC
v_call: TRBV20-1
d_call: TRBD2
clone_size: many
j_call: TRBJ2-1

cdr3_aa: CASSLGGISYNEQFF
cdr3_nt: TGTGCCAGCAGCTTGGGGGGGATATCCTACAATGAGCAGTTCTTC
v_call: TRBV5-5
d_call: NA
clone_size: many
j_call: TRBJ2-1

cdr3_aa: CSAWTGFGNTIYF
cdr3_nt: TGCAGTGCTTGGACAGGGTTTGGAAACACCATATATTTT
v_call: TRBV20-1
d_call: TRBD1
clone_size: many
j_call: TRBJ1-3